This entry lists 27 T cell receptor beta chains sequenced from one sample in a study of read filtering for tumor transcriptome and immune sequencing. The library was built from around 380 ng RNA with molecular barcoded adaptors for alpha/delta and beta/gamma chains. TCRdb analysed the reads with MiXCR anew, one entry per CDR3 protein. The sample records tens of thousands of distinct CDR3 sequences, approximately 22% being singletons. Sequencing was performed on a population of CD138-negative cells sorted from bone marrow. All receptors derive from a donor aged 40 or over with multiple myeloma.

Notes on this clonotype: This could be a read error, since a much larger clone is one nucleotide away. This chain uses TRBV27 with TRBJ2-5; 12 nucleotides match TRBD2. CDR1 is MNHEY and CDR2 is SMNVEV in the germline V gene (reference sequence). The CDR3 has 16 amino acids. The CDR3 protein is CASSLRLAGVGETQNF. CDR3 DNA: TGTGCCAGCAGTTTACGACTAGCGGGAGTCGGGGAGACCCAGAACTTC.

This chain joins TRBV19 and TRBJ1-5, with 9 bases lining up with TRBD1. This CDR3 comprises 15 residues. Germline V gives CDR1 LNHDA, CDR2 SQIVND (reference sequence). The V and J ends lost 6 bases and 0 bases, in that order; junction bases with no gene match: 3. In DNA, the CDR3 is TGTGCCAGTAGGGGACAGGGCTATAGCAATCAGCCCCAGCATTTT. Residues: CASRGQGYSNQPQHF.

Note on this clonotype: This CDR3 fails to terminate in the conserved phenylalanine or tryptophan, so it likely reflects a read error. V usage is TRBV3-1 and J usage is TRBJ2-3; TRBD1 matches at 9 bases. J gave up 4 bases and V 4 bases, and 6 bases lay outside the gene matches. The CDR3 spans 15 residues. CDR1 and CDR2 (germline): LGHDT, YNNKEL (reference sequence). This chain's CDR3 is CASSPWDRVADTQYS. The CDR3 coding sequence is TGTGCCAGCAGCCCCTGGGACAGGGTTGCAGATACGCAGTATTCT.

This clonotype was picked up many times. The gene calls are TRBV6-6 and TRBJ1-5; a weak D match, TRBD1 (5 bases). The CDR3 is 14 residues long. V lost 6 bases and J lost 1, with 10 bases in between. Germline V lookup: CDR1 MNHNY, CDR2 SVGAGI (reference sequence). The CDR3 region is CASSAGESNQPQHF. Here the CDR3 DNA reads TGTGCCAGCAGCGCGGGGGAGAGCAATCAGCCCCAGCATTTT.

V is TRBV29-1 and J is TRBJ1-2; possibly TRBD1 for D (5 bases). Germline-derived CDR1 and CDR2 are SQVTM and ANQGSEA. With 4 bases removed from V and 4 bases from J, the gap between germline ends came to 16 bases. The CDR3 is 14 amino acids. CDR3 loop: CSVGDPRGGYGYTF. The DNA of the CDR3 is TGCAGCGTTGGGGACCCAAGGGGAGGCTATGGCTACACCTTC.

This clonotype showed up many times. The chain couples TRBV2 to TRBJ2-7, with 9 nucleotides matching TRBD1. The V segment lost 2 bases and the J segment 5 bases; nucleotides outside the gene matches: 10. This CDR3 comprises 16 residues. Germline V gene data show CDR1 as SNHLY and CDR2 as FYNNEI. CDR3: CASSEWVTGGFDEQYF. CDR3 nucleotides: TGTGCCAGCAGTGAATGGGTGACAGGGGGATTCGACGAGCAGTACTTC.

This clonotype is a singleton in its sample. With a far larger clone one base away, a read error is the likely cause. The chain combines TRBV6-5 with TRBJ2-1; D is perhaps TRBD1 or TRBD2 (5 bases each). CDR1 and CDR2 (germline): MNHEY, SVGAGI. The CDR3 is made up of 14 amino acids. Written as DNA, the CDR3 is TGTGCCAGCAGTGAAGCCCGGGACGCTCGCAGGCGGCCCTTC. Its protein is CASSEARDARRRPF.

This clonotype was seen once. V gene TRBV24-1 combines with J gene TRBJ1-5; D remains ambiguous. This CDR3 spans 13 amino acids. V was clipped by 3 bases and J by 11 bases, with 13 bases between them. Germline V gives CDR1 KGHDR, CDR2 SFDVKD. CDR3 amino acids: CATSDPNSETQHF. DNA of the CDR3: TGTGCCACCAGTGATCCCAACTCAGAGACCCAGCATTTT.

This clonotype came up many times. The chain uses TRBV28 and TRBJ2-3, with 11 bases aligning to TRBD2. V shed 4 bases, J shed 2 bases, and the junction held 11 bases outside the gene matches. The germline V gene has CDR1 MDHEN and CDR2 SYDVKM. CDR3 length: 18 residues. The CDR3, as DNA: TGTGCCAGCAGTTCCTATTTGGGGACTAGCGGAGCCACAGATACGCAGTATTTT. The encoded protein is CASSSYLGTSGATDTQYF.

This clonotype was counted only a few times. The rearrangement links TRBV28 to TRBJ2-4, with D possibly being TRBD2 (6 bases). This CDR3 spans 14 amino acids. Germline loops: CDR1 MDHEN, CDR2 SYDVKM. Trimming removed 0 bases at V and 5 bases at J, with 8 bases between. CDR3: CASSLWDYQNIQYF. The CDR3 DNA reads TGTGCCAGCAGTTTATGGGACTACCAAAACATTCAGTACTTC.

This clonotype was counted at least ten times. CDR3 residues: CASSPLPGQGTDTQYF. In DNA, the CDR3 is TGTGCCAGCAGCCCCTTGCCGGGACAGGGGACAGATACGCAGTATTTT. The rearrangement joins TRBV7-9 to TRBJ2-3; 10 nucleotides line up with TRBD1. This CDR3 comprises 16 residues. Unmatched junction bases numbered 8, after V lost 5 bases and J lost 3 bases. CDR1 is SEHNR and CDR2 is FQNEAQ in the germline V gene (reference sequence).

Note on this clonotype: A much larger clone lies a single base off, so this may be a read error. The final CDR3 position lacks the conserved phenylalanine or tryptophan, pointing to a likely read error. The V call is TRBV20-1, the J call TRBJ1-5; no definite D call. From germline, CDR1 is DFQATT and CDR2 SNEGSKA (reference sequence). The CDR3 covers 12 residues. Trimming took 3 bases from V and 5 from J, leaving 8 bases between them. CDR3: CSASRRDQPQHL. CDR3 coding DNA: TGCAGTGCTAGCCGCCGTGATCAGCCCCAGCATCTT.

Ten or more counts support this clonotype. The rearrangement joins TRBV6-5 to TRBJ2-3, with 10 positions matching TRBD2. The CDR3 sequence is 17 residues long. The V and J ends lost 7 bases and 4 bases, in that order; junction bases with no gene match: 14. Germline loops: CDR1 MNHEY, CDR2 SVGAGI. CDR3 loop: CASIKTGGLASADTQYF. CDR3 DNA: TGTGCCAGCATCAAAACGGGGGGACTAGCGTCCGCAGATACGCAGTATTTT.

This clonotype was seen many times. Given a much more abundant clone one base away, this may be a read error. J is TRBJ1-4 and V is TRBV6-5; the D gene is possibly TRBD1 (6 bases). Germline-derived CDR1 and CDR2 are MNHEY and SVGAGI. The CDR3 is 15 residues long. The CDR3 DNA reads TGTGCCAGCAGTTCCGGACAGCAAGTTAATGAAAGACTGTTTTTT. Amino acids: CASSSGQQVNERLFF.

Many counts were recorded for this clonotype. The chain is built from TRBV7-3 and TRBJ2-5; 11 nucleotides match TRBD2. V was pared by 0 bases and J by 5 bases, with 5 bases of the junction left unmatched. The CDR3 runs 16 residues. From germline, CDR1 is SGHTA and CDR2 FQGTGA. This chain's CDR3 is CASSLTVAGGHETQYF. Here the CDR3 DNA reads TGTGCCAGCAGCTTAACAGTAGCGGGAGGGCACGAGACCCAGTACTTC.

This clonotype was observed once. This may stem from a read error, because a much larger clone lies one nucleotide away. The rearrangement links TRBV10-2 to TRBJ2-7, with 15 positions matching TRBD2. The CDR3 runs 15 residues. CDR1 WSHSY and CDR2 SAAADI come from the germline V gene. The CDR3 region is CTSSEIGLAGGEQYF. In DNA, the CDR3 is TGCACCAGCAGTGAGATAGGACTAGCGGGAGGGGAGCAGTACTTC.

This clonotype occurred many times. The chain combines TRBV6-1 with TRBJ1-1; 8 nucleotides agree with TRBD1. The CDR3 is 13 residues long. Looked up from germline, CDR1 is MNHNS and CDR2 is SASEGT. The ends lost 5 bases at V and 3 bases at J; junction bases unmatched: 2. Written as DNA, the CDR3 is TGTGCCAGCAGTTTGGACAGGGACACTGAAGCTTTCTTT. It is translated as CASSLDRDTEAFF.

This clonotype has only a few counts. The chain couples TRBV6-5 to TRBJ2-5, with D perhaps matching TRBD2 (6 bases). This CDR3 spans 11 amino acids. The V gene's germline CDR1 is MNHEY and CDR2 SVGAGI. V was cut by 8 bases and J by 10 bases, with 14 bases left in between. In DNA form, the CDR3 reads TGTGCCAGCGGTTCATGGGGGGTCCAGTACTTC. Translated: CASGSWGVQYF.

This clonotype was counted at least ten times. The genes are TRBV12-3 or TRBV12-4 and TRBJ1-1; 8 bases line up with TRBD1. CDR3 size: 14 residues. The junction had 5 bases not matched to a gene; V was cut back by 5 bases and J by 3 bases. The CDR3 region has the DNA TGTGCCAGCAGTCCCAGGGGGCAGTACACTGAAGCTTTCTTT. As protein: CASSPRGQYTEAFF.

Note on this clonotype: A much larger clonotype is one base distant, so this may be a read error. The chain couples TRBV7-9 to TRBJ2-5, with a possible D match to TRBD2 (6 bases). The CDR3 loop spans 14 amino acids. The germline V and J ends were trimmed by 3 bases and 4 bases, with 12 bases remaining between them. Germline V CDR1 and CDR2: SEHNR, FQNEAQ (reference sequence). CDR3 protein: CASSFGTFRETQYF. In DNA, the CDR3 is TGTGCCAGCAGCTTCGGGACTTTCAGAGAGACCCAGTACTTC.

The chain has TRBV20-1 and TRBJ2-1; D remains ambiguous. The V gene's germline CDR1 is DFQATT and CDR2 SNEGSKA (reference sequence). Between the trimmed V and J ends, which lost 8 bases and 6 bases, there was a span of 11 bases. The CDR3 runs to 11 residues. CDR3 loop: CSRSLFNEQFF. The CDR3 nucleotides read TGCAGTCGAAGCTTGTTCAATGAGCAGTTCTTC.

To note about this clonotype: One end of the junction varies from germline; a read error may be responsible. The CDR3 reads CSAKTNDRAHTDTQDF. The CDR3, as DNA: TGCAGTGCTAAGACTAATGACAGGGCGCACACAGATACGCAGGATTTT. The chain combines TRBV20-1 with TRBJ2-3; 7 positions match TRBD1. Germline lookup yields CDR1 DFQATT and CDR2 SNEGSKA (reference sequence). This CDR3 is 16 amino acids long.

To note about this clonotype: A much more abundant neighbour one base away suggests this may be a read error. CDR3 nucleotide sequence: TGTGTCTGGAGTGACCCCACAGGGTCTGGGGCCAACGTCCTGACTTTC. Amino acids: CVWSDPTGSGANVLTF. V gene TRBV30 combines with J gene TRBJ2-6, with D possibly TRBD1 on 6 matching bases. The V gene's germline CDR1 is GTSNPN and CDR2 SVGIG (reference sequence). This CDR3 comprises 16 residues.

The sample holds many counts of this clonotype. This may be a read error: a much more frequent sequence differs by one nucleotide. As the CDR3 is not closed by the conserved phenylalanine or tryptophan, this likely results from a read error. This sequence joins TRBV29-1 and TRBJ2-2, with D unresolved. V was shortened by 6 bases and J by 0 bases, with 2 bases between the two germline ends. In germline, CDR1 is SQVTM, CDR2 ANQGSEA. The CDR3 runs to 11 residues. The CDR3 DNA reads TGCAGCGTGGCGAACACCGGGGAGCTGTTTCTT. This gives the protein CSVANTGELFL.

The chain carries TRBV20-1 and TRBJ2-3; the match to TRBD2 covers 10 bases. CDR3 length: 14 residues. Germline CDR1 DFQATT, CDR2 SNEGSKA (reference sequence). After removal of 5 bases from V and 5 bases from J, the junction contained 7 bases not matched to a gene. In DNA form, the CDR3 reads TGCAGTGCTGAGCGGGGGGGCTCGATAGATACGCAGTATTTT. Translation gives CSAERGGSIDTQYF.

The sample holds many counts of this clonotype. The chain links TRBV14 to TRBJ2-1; D may be TRBD1 or TRBD2 (5 bases each). The CDR3 consists of 15 residues. Trimming shortened V by 3 bases and J by 4 bases, and 13 bases separated the two germline ends. Germline V gene data show CDR1 as SGHDN and CDR2 as FVKESK. The CDR3, as DNA: TGTGCCAGCAGCCACAGCCGGGACGGATACAATGAGCAGTTCTTC. This translates into CASSHSRDGYNEQFF.

As concerns this clonotype: A read error may be the cause here, since a much bigger clone is one base away. The chain carries TRBV7-3 and TRBJ2-1; D is possibly TRBD1 (6 bases). Germline CDR1 reads SGHTA; CDR2 reads FQGTGA. The CDR3 has 15 amino acids. The CDR3 sequence is CASSLYREPYSEQFF. The DNA for the CDR3 is TGTGCCAGCAGCTTATACAGGGAACCCTACAGTGAGCAGTTCTTC.